This TCR beta chain was recovered during a study of long-term antiretroviral therapy in people with HIV. Study-wide results and caveats: Diversity went up after ART and still fell short of transplant donor controls.

immunoSEQ v3.0 was run at survey level. Data came from immunoSEQ multiplex PCR; TCRdb stores just in-frame clones and leaves some out. The sample shows 30,000 or so clones, approximately 90% of them seen only once. For this clone: Its antigen is not identified.

Donors needed at least one pre-ART PBMC sample plus at least two post-ART samples. The CDR3 runs to 13 residues. With 5 bases clipped from V and 4 bases from J, the junction kept 3 bases outside the gene matches. Per germline, CDR1 KGHSH and CDR2 LQKENI. The gene calls are TRBV18 and TRBJ2-7; the match to TRBD1 covers 9 bases. The receptor was derived from a woman aged 18-35 years with HIV. Material: unsorted PBMCs, obtained 0.5 years after starting antiretroviral therapy. For the CDR3, the DNA is TGTGCCAGCTCAGCTGACAGGGGGTACGAGCAGTACTTC. It encodes CASSADRGYEQYF. Full variable domain (missing parts from reference TRBV18 and TRBJ2-7): NAGVMQNPRHLVRRRGQEARLRCSPMKGHSHVYWYRQLPEEGLKFMVYLQKENIIDESGMPKERFSAEFPKEGPSILRIQQVVRGDSAAYFCASSADRGYEQYFGPGTRLTVT.